A single sample is the source of the 20 T cell receptor beta chains below, sequenced in a study of T cells after yellow fever vaccination. TCRdb re-analysed the 5' RACE reads in MiXCR, keeping a single row per CDR3 protein. The data hold about 74,000 distinct CDR3 sequences, with approximately 6.9% observed a single time. This specimen was CD8+ T cells sorted from PBMCs, taken 5 days after the first yellow fever vaccination. Receptors were obtained from a man between 18 and 35 years old who received the YFV17D yellow fever vaccine.

This clonotype was seen only a few times. The chain links TRBV5-1 to TRBJ2-7; 8 nucleotides agree with TRBD1. CDR1 and CDR2 (germline): SGHRS, YFSETQ. The junction had 11 bases not matched to a gene; V was cut back by 6 bases and J by 6 bases. This CDR3 spans 14 amino acids. The CDR3 loop reads CASNPDREASEQYF. CDR3 in DNA: TGCGCCAGCAACCCGGACAGGGAGGCGAGCGAGCAGTACTTC. The whole variable domain, filled in from reference TRBV5-1 and TRBJ2-7, reads KAGVTQTPRYLIKTRGQQVTLSCSPISGHRSVSWYQQTPGQGLQFLFEYFSETQRNKGNFPGRFSGRQFSNSRSEMNVSTLELGDSALYLCASNPDREASEQYFGPGTRLTVT.

This sequence joins TRBV5-6 and TRBJ1-5, with D uncertain. The ends were cut back, 7 bases at V and 3 bases at J, with 17 bases in the middle. Germline values: CDR1 SGHDT, CDR2 YYEEEE. This CDR3 is built from 15 residues. The DNA for the CDR3 is TGTGCCAGCCTTGTGGTTCGGCGGTCCAATCAGCCCCAGCATTTT. Protein sequence: CASLVVRRSNQPQHF.

The chain employs TRBV27 and TRBJ2-2, with D perhaps matching TRBD1 (5 bases). Trimming removed 8 bases from V and 4 bases from J, with 17 bases in between. This CDR3 is 15 amino acids long. Germline assignment: CDR1 MNHEY and CDR2 SMNVEV (reference sequence). CDR3 loop: CASRRGSGLTGELFF. CDR3 coding DNA: TGTGCCAGCCGCCGTGGTTCAGGGCTCACCGGGGAGCTGTTTTTT.

As for this clonotype: At one of its ends the junction is not consistent with the germline gene, which may arise from a read error. The J gene is TRBJ2-1, the V gene TRBV5-6; the match to TRBD1 covers 11 bases. The CDR3 totals 14 residues. Looked up from germline, CDR1 is SGHDT and CDR2 is YYEEEE. CDR3 in DNA: TGTGCCAGCAGCTTGGACGGGACAGGGGGAAAGCAGCTCTTC. Amino acid sequence: CASSLDGTGGKQLF.

This clonotype was counted between two and nine times. The rearrangement joins TRBV2 to TRBJ2-7; D call uncertain. The V gene's germline CDR1 is SNHLY and CDR2 FYNNEI. This CDR3 has 10 amino acids. The V end was cut by 7 bases, the J end by 5 bases, with 6 bases between. CDR3 nucleotides: TGTGCCAGCATAAGCCACGAGCAGTACGTC. This translates into CASISHEQYV.

This clonotype has at least ten counts. This rearrangement joins TRBV2 to TRBJ1-4; D gene unclear. V lost 4 bases, J lost 3 bases, and 3 bases lay in between. Germline V gene lookup returns CDR1 SNHLY and CDR2 FYNNEI. The CDR3 totals 12 residues. The CDR3 region has the DNA TGTGCCAGCAGTGGTGCTAATGAAAAACTGTTTTTT. Its translation: CASSGANEKLFF.

This clonotype appeared many times. The chain is built from TRBV11-2 and TRBJ2-3, with 7 bases lining up with TRBD1. The V gene end was trimmed by 5 bases and the J gene end by 3 bases; junction bases not matched to a gene: 11. The CDR3 extends over 16 amino acids. Germline V gene sequence: CDR1 SGHAT, CDR2 FQNNGV. The CDR3 nucleotides are TGTGCCAGCAGCGCAACGACAGGGAAAATTACAGATACGCAGTATTTT. Amino acids: CASSATTGKITDTQYF. The full variable domain, completed using reference TRBV11-2 and TRBJ2-3, is EAGVAQSPRYKIIEKRQSVAFWCNPISGHATLYWYQQILGQGPKLLIQFQNNGVVDDSQLPKDRFSAERLKGVDSTLKIQPAKLEDSAVYLCASSATTGKITDTQYFGPGTRLTVL.

This clonotype has at least ten counts. The rearrangement joins TRBV29-1 to TRBJ2-1; TRBD1 matches 7 bases. Unmatched junction bases numbered 13, after V lost 5 bases and J lost 9 bases. This CDR3 contains 14 residues. Germline V CDR1 and CDR2: SQVTM, ANQGSEA. CDR3 coding DNA: TGCAGCGTTCGATGGGGGACAGAGGTCAGTGAGCAGTTCTTC. Amino acid sequence: CSVRWGTEVSEQFF.

This clonotype was recorded a few times. This chain links TRBV3-1 with TRBJ1-2; no clear D gene. Trimming took 3 bases from V and 4 from J, leaving 12 bases between them. The CDR3 contains 14 residues. The V gene's germline CDR1 is LGHDT and CDR2 YNNKEL (reference sequence). The CDR3 nucleotides are TGTGCCAGCAGCCATTTAAGTCCAGGCTATGGCTACACCTTC. Translating it yields CASSHLSPGYGYTF.

This rearrangement joins TRBV20-1 to TRBJ2-7, with unresolved D. The ends were cut back, 3 bases at V and 0 bases at J, with 9 bases in the middle. Germline loops: CDR1 DFQATT, CDR2 SNEGSKA (reference sequence). The length of the CDR3 is 13 residues. CDR3 in DNA: TGCAGTGCTAGCCCAAGCGACTCCTACGAGCAGTACGTC. The encoded protein is CSASPSDSYEQYV.

This clonotype was detected a few times. The chain links TRBV29-1 to TRBJ2-2, with 8 nucleotides matching TRBD2. Germline values: CDR1 SQVTM, CDR2 ANQGSEA. This CDR3 is 16 amino acids long. The V segment lost 1 base and the J segment 3 bases; nucleotides outside the gene matches: 7. The CDR3 loop reads CSVEAPGLGDTGELFF. For the CDR3, the DNA is TGCAGCGTTGAAGCTCCGGGACTAGGCGACACCGGGGAGCTGTTTTTT.

This clonotype was seen many times. V and J are TRBV12-3 or TRBV12-4 and TRBJ2-7, with 8 nucleotides matching TRBD1. CDR3 size: 12 residues. The V gene end was trimmed by 7 bases and the J gene end by 5 bases; junction bases not matched to a gene: 4. CDR3 sequence reads: CASTGTGNEQYF. The CDR3 region has the DNA TGTGCCAGCACCGGGACAGGTAACGAGCAGTACTTC.

This clonotype was picked up many times. The V call is TRBV7-6, the J call TRBJ2-2; D possibly corresponds to TRBD1 (6 bases). Deletions cut 2 bases from V and 7 bases from J, with 11 bases between. CDR1 is SGHVS, CDR2 FNYEAQ, per germline. This CDR3 comprises 14 residues. The CDR3 region is CASSLSQGLGELFF. The CDR3 DNA reads TGTGCCAGCAGCTTATCCCAGGGGCTCGGGGAGCTGTTTTTT.

This clonotype was detected a few times. CDR3 residues: CASSWGGLFGQEDYGYTF. CDR3 nucleotide sequence: TGTGCCAGCAGCTGGGGAGGACTTTTCGGACAGGAAGACTATGGCTACACCTTC. The chain carries TRBV13 and TRBJ1-2; 7 positions match TRBD1. The V segment lost 4 bases and the J segment 3 bases; nucleotides outside the gene matches: 17. The length of the CDR3 is 18 residues. CDR1 PRHDT and CDR2 FYEKMQ come from the germline V gene (reference sequence).

The sample holds many counts of this clonotype. V usage is TRBV14 and J usage is TRBJ1-6; D not certain. Trimming cost V 4 bases and J 6 bases, with 10 bases left between them. The CDR3 is 14 residues long. Germline V lookup: CDR1 SGHDN, CDR2 FVKESK. Written as DNA, the CDR3 is TGTGCCAGCAGCCCAAGGGTGTTTAATTCACCCCTCCACTTT. Translating gives CASSPRVFNSPLHF.

This clonotype was detected a few times. The V gene is TRBV7-2, the J gene TRBJ2-3, with 12 bases matching TRBD2. This CDR3 contains 14 residues. V lost 5 bases to trimming and J lost 5 bases; unmatched junction nucleotides: 2. The V gene's germline CDR1 is SGHTA and CDR2 FQGNSA. In nucleotides, the CDR3 is TGTGCCAGCAGCGAACTAGCGGGGGGAGATACGCAGTATTTT. Protein sequence: CASSELAGGDTQYF.

This clonotype was detected a few times. The chain joins TRBV10-2 to TRBJ2-3; 8 bases match TRBD2. The J segment lost 8 bases and the V segment lost 6 bases, leaving 16 bases of the junction unmatched. Looked up from germline, CDR1 is WSHSY and CDR2 is SAAADI. The CDR3 is made up of 16 amino acids. Written as DNA, the CDR3 is TGCGCCAGCAGCCCTCGTCTACAGCGGGGGAACCCTACGCAGTATTTT. It codes for CASSPRLQRGNPTQYF.

J is TRBJ2-3 and V is TRBV9, with 8 bases fitting TRBD1. There are 17 residues in the CDR3. V was clipped by 0 bases and J by 5 bases; unmatched bases: 11. Germline V lookup: CDR1 SGDLS, CDR2 YYNGEE. CDR3 DNA: TGTGCCAGCAGCGTAGGGCGGACAGGGTTATTTGAAGATACGCAGTATTTT. The encoded protein is CASSVGRTGLFEDTQYF.

With regard to this clonotype: A much larger clone lies one base from this, so it may be a read error. The chain joins TRBV7-3 to TRBJ2-1; the D gene is possibly TRBD2 (6 bases). V shed 1 base and J shed 8 bases, with 12 bases lying between them. The CDR3 runs 14 residues. Germline V gene lookup returns CDR1 SGHTA and CDR2 FQGTGA. CDR3 protein: CASSLREEMDEQFF. The CDR3 DNA reads TGTGCCAGCAGCTTAAGGGAGGAGATGGATGAGCAGTTCTTC.

The rearrangement links TRBV24-1 to TRBJ2-2; D ambiguous. Trimming removed 5 bases from V and 8 bases from J, with 14 bases in between. Germline lookup yields CDR1 KGHDR and CDR2 SFDVKD. CDR3 length: 14 residues. CDR3 nucleotide sequence: TGTGCCACCAGTGTAGAAGGCAAACCTGGGGAGCTGTTTTTT. Protein product: CATSVEGKPGELFF.